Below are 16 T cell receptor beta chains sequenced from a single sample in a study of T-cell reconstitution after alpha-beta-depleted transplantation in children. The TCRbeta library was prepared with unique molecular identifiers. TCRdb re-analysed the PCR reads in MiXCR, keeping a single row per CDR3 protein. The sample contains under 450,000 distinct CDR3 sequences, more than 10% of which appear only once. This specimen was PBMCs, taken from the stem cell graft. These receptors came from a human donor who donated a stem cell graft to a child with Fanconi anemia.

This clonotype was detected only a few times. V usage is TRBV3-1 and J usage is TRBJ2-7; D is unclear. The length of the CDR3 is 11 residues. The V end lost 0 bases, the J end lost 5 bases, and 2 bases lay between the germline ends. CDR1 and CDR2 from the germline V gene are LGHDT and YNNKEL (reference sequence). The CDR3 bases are TGTGCCAGCAGCCAAGATAACGAGCAGTACGTC. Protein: CASSQDNEQYV.

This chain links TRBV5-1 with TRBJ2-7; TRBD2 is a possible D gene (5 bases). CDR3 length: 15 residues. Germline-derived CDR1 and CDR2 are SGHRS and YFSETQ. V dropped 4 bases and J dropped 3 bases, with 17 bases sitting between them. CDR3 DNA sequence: TGCGCCAGCAGCCCGGAAGGGTTTCGGGGCTACGAGCAGTACTTC. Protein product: CASSPEGFRGYEQYF.

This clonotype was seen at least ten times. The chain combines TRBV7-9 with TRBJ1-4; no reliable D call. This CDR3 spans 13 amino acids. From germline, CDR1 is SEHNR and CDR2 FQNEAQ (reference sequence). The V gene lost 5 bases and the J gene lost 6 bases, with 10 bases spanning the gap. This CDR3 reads CASSPDLDEKLFF. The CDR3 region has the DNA TGTGCCAGCAGCCCCGACCTTGATGAAAAACTGTTTTTT.

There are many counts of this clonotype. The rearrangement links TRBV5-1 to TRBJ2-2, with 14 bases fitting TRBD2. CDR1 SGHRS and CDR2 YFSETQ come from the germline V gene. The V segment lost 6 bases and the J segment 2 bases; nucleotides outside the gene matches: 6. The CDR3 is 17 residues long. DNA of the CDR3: TGCGCCAGCACGTTGACTAGCGGGGGGGCCAACACCGGGGAGCTGTTTTTT. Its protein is CASTLTSGGANTGELFF.

The CDR3 nucleotides read TGTGCCAGCAGTTATAAGGGGGAAAACAATGAGCAGTTCTTC. This codes for CASSYKGENNEQFF. The V and J genes are TRBV6-5 and TRBJ2-1; a weak D match, TRBD1 (6 bases). Germline-derived CDR1 and CDR2 are MNHEY and SVGAGI. The CDR3 extends over 14 amino acids. V was shortened by 3 bases and J by 5 bases, with 11 bases between the two germline ends.

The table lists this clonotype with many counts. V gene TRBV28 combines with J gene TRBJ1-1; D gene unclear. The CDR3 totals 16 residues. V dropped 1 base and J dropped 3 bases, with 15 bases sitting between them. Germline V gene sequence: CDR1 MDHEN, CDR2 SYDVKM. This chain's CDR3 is CASSLSTRAVDTEAFF. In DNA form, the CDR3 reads TGTGCCAGCAGTTTATCCACTAGGGCCGTTGACACTGAAGCTTTCTTT.

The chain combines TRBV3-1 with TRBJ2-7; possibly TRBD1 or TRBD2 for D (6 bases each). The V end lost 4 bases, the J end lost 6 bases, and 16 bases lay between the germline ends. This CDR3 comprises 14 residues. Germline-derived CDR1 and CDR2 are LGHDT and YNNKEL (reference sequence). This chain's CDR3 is CASSPDWGAGEQYF. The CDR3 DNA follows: TGTGCCAGCAGCCCCGATTGGGGGGCTGGCGAGCAGTACTTC.

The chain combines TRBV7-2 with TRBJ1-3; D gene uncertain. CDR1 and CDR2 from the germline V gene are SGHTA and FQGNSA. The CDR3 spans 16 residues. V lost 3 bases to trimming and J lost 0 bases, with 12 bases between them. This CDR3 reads CASSFSQASSGNTIYF. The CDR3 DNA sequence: TGTGCCAGCAGCTTTTCCCAGGCCTCCTCTGGAAACACCATATATTTT.

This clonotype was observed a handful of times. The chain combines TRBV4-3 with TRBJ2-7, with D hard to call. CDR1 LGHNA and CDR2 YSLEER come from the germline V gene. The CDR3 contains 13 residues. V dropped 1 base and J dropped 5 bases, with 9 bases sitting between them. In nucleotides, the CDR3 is TGCGCCAGCAGCCAAGGGCTGAGCCACGAGCAGTACTTC. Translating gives CASSQGLSHEQYF.

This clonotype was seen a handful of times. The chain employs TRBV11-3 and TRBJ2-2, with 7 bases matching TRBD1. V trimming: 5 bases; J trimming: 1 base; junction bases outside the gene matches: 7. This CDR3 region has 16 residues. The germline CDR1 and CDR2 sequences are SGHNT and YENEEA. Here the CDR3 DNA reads TGTGCCAGCAGCCTCCGGACAGGATGGAACACCGGGGAGCTGTTTTTT. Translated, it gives CASSLRTGWNTGELFF.

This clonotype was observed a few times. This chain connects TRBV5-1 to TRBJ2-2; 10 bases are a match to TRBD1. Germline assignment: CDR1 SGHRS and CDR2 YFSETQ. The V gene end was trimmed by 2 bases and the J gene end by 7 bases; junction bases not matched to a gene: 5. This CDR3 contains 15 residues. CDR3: CASSFGTGAHGELFF. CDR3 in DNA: TGCGCCAGCAGCTTCGGGACAGGGGCCCACGGGGAGCTGTTTTTT.

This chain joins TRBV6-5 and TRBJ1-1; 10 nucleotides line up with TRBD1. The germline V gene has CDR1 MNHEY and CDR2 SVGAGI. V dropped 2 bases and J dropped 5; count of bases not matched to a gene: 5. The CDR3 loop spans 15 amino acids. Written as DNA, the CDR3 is TGTGCCAGCAGTTACAGAGGACAGGGGGGAACTGAAGCTTTCTTT. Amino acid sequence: CASSYRGQGGTEAFF.

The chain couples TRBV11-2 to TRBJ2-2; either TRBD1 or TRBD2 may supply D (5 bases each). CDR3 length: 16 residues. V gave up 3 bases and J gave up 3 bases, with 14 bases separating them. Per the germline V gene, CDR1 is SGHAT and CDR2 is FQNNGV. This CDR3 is CASSFLQVGDTGELFF. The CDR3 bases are TGTGCCAGCAGCTTTTTACAGGTGGGGGACACCGGGGAGCTGTTTTTT.

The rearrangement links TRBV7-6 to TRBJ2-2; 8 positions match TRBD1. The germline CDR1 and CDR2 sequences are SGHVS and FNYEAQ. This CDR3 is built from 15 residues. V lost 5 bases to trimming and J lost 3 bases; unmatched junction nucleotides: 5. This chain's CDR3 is CASSIQGAYTGELFF. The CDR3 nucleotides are TGTGCCAGCAGCATCCAGGGGGCGTACACCGGGGAGCTGTTTTTT.

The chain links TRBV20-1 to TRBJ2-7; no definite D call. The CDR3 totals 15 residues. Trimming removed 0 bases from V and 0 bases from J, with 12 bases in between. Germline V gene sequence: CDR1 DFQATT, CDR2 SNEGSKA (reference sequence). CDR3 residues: CSARDLRLPSYEQYF. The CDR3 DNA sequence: TGCAGTGCTAGAGATCTCCGGCTACCCTCCTACGAGCAGTACTTC.

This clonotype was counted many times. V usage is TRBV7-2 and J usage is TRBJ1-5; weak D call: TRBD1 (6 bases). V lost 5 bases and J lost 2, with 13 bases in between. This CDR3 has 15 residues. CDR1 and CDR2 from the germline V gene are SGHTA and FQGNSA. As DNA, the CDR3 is TGTGCCAGCAGCCTTACGTCAGGGGGCAATCAGCCCCAGCATTTT. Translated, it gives CASSLTSGGNQPQHF.